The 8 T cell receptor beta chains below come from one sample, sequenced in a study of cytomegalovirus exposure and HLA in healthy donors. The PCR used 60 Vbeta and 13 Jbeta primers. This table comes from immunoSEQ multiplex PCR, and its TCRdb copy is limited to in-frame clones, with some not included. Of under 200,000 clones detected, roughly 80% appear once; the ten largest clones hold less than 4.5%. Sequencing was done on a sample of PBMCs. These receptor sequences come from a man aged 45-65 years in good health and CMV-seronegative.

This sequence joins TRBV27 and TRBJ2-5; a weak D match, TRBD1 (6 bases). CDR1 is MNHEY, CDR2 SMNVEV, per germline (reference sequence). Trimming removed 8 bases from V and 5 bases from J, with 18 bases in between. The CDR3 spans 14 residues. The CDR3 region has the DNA TGTGCCAGCGGGAACAGGGTCAAGGCGGAGACCCAGTACTTC. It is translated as CASGNRVKAETQYF.

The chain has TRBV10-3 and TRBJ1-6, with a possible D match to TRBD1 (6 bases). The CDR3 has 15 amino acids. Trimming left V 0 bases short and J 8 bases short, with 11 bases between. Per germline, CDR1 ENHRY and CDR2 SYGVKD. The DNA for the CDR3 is TGTGCCATCAGTGAGTCGAGGGGGAGAGATTCACCCCTCCACTTT. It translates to CAISESRGRDSPLHF.

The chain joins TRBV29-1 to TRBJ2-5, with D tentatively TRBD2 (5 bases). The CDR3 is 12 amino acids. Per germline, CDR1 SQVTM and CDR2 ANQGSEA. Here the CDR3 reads CSYRGFQETQYF. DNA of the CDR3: TGCAGTTATCGGGGTTTCCAAGAGACCCAGTACTTC. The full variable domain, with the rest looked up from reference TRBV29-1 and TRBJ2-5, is SAVISQKPSRDICQRGTSLTIQCQVDSQVTMMFWYRQQPGQSLTLIATANQGSEATYESGFVIDKFPISRPNLTFSTLTVSNMSPEDSSIYLCSYRGFQETQYFGPGTRLLVL.

The CDR3: CASSAGQGGRYEQYF. The CDR3 DNA follows: TGTGCCAGCAGCGCGGGACAGGGTGGAAGATACGAGCAGTACTTC. The chain joins TRBV9 to TRBJ2-7, with 9 nucleotides matching TRBD1. Germline V gene sequence: CDR1 SGDLS, CDR2 YYNGEE. The CDR3 contains 15 residues. V lost 3 bases to trimming and J lost 4 bases; unmatched junction nucleotides: 8.

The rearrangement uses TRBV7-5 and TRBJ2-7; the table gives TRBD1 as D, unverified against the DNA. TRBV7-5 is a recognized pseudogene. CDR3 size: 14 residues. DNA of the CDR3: TGTGCCAGAAGCTCCTGGGACATCCCCTACGAGCAGTACTTC. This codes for CARSSWDIPYEQYF.

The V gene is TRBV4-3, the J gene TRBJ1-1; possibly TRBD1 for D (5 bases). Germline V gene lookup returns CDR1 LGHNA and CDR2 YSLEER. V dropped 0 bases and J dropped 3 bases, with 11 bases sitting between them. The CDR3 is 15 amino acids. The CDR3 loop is CASSQETARDTEAFF. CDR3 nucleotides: TGCGCCAGCAGCCAAGAAACGGCCAGGGACACTGAAGCTTTCTTT.

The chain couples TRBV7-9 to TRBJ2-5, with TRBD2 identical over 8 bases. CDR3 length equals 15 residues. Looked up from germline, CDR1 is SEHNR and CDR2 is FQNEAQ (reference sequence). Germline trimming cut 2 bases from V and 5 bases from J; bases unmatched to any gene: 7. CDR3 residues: CASSLIGGGRETQYF. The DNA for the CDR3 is TGTGCCAGCAGCTTAATCGGGGGGGGCCGCGAGACCCAGTACTTC. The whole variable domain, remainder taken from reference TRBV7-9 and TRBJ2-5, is DTGVSQNPRHKITKRGQNVTFRCDPISEHNRLYWYRQTLGQGPEFLTYFQNEAQLEKSRLLSDRFSAERPKGSFSTLEIQRTEQGDSAMYLCASSLIGGGRETQYFGPGTRLLVL.

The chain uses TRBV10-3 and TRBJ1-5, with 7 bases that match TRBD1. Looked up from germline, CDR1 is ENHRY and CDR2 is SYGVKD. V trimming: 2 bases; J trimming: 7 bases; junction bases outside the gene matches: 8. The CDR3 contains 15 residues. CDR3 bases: TGTGCCATCAGTGAGGGACAGGCGGGGAAACAGCCCCAGCATTTT. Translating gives CAISEGQAGKQPQHF.